This TCR beta chain was documented in a study of CD8+ T cells in alopecia areata. Study-level points and caveats: Sequenced scalp T cells also include alphabeta T cells resident in normal skin.

The sequencing template was cDNA reverse transcribed from extracted RNA. The method was immunoSEQ multiplex PCR; TCRdb's version includes in-frame clones alone and lacks a portion of them. The sample lists 35,000 to 50,000 clones; about three fifths were seen once. Treatment noted: oral pan-JAK inhibitor, 5-10 mg twice daily. Remarks on this clone: What it binds is not known.

The CDR3 is 15 residues long. Germline lookup yields CDR1 GTSNPN and CDR2 SVGIG (reference sequence). The V end was cut by 0 bases, the J end by 0 bases, with 9 bases between. This receptor was identified in a human donor with alopecia areata. The V gene is TRBV30, the J gene TRBJ2-1; D unclear. Sequenced material: CD8+ T cells sorted from blood, taken at week 4, from a patient treated with tofacitinib. Here the CDR3 reads CAWSVGSSSYNEQFF. The CDR3 bases are TGTGCCTGGAGTGTAGGGTCTAGCTCCTACAATGAGCAGTTCTTC.